Listed here are 5 T cell receptor beta chains from one sample, sequenced in a study of T cell changes during pregnancy in multiple sclerosis. The method was immunoSEQ multiplex PCR; TCRdb's version includes in-frame clones alone and lacks a portion of them. Here the sample spans roughly 34,000 clones, approximately 90% being singletons. This specimen was CD8+ T cells from peripheral blood mononuclear cells, taken in the third trimester of pregnancy. The receptors were sampled from a female donor with multiple sclerosis, enrolled in a pregnancy study.

The chain carries TRBV7-6 and TRBJ1-5; D not resolved. Trimming removed 1 base from V and 9 bases from J, with 7 bases in between. Germline V gives CDR1 SGHVS, CDR2 FNYEAQ. The CDR3 runs 12 residues. Here the CDR3 DNA reads TGTGCCAGCAGCTTAGGGTCGGGGCCCCAGCATTTT. Encoded protein: CASSLGSGPQHF. The full variable domain, with the rest looked up from reference TRBV7-6 and TRBJ1-5, is GAGVSQSPRYKVTKRGQDVALRCDPISGHVSLYWYRQALGQGPEFLTYFNYEAQQDKSGLPNDRFSAERPEGSISTLTIQRTEQRDSAMYRCASSLGSGPQHFGDGTRLSIL.

This chain connects TRBV19 to TRBJ2-3, with 9 bases fitting TRBD2. The CDR3 is 14 amino acids. In germline, CDR1 is LNHDA, CDR2 SQIVND (reference sequence). V shed 3 bases and J 6 bases; nucleotides not matched to a gene: 4. The CDR3 reads CASSMRGGGDTQYF. The CDR3 DNA reads TGTGCCAGTAGTATGCGGGGGGGAGGGGATACGCAGTATTTT.

This clone was found once. V and J are TRBV7-2 and TRBJ2-7, with D perhaps matching TRBD2 (5 bases). Germline V lookup: CDR1 SGHTA, CDR2 FQGNSA. The ends were cut back, 1 base at V and 3 bases at J, with 16 bases in the middle. The CDR3 covers 16 residues. DNA for the CDR3: TGTGCCAGCAGCTTAGTAGGAGCGGTCAAGGGCTACGAGCAGTACTTC. Translated, it gives CASSLVGAVKGYEQYF.

The V call is TRBV7-3, the J call TRBJ1-2; possible D gene TRBD1, 6 bases. The ends were cut back, 1 base at V and 4 bases at J, with 13 bases in the middle. Germline CDR1 and CDR2: SGHTA and FQGTGA. The CDR3 spans 15 residues. The CDR3 DNA reads as TGTGCCAGCAGCTTAAGCGGGGGCGGAGGCTATGGCTACACCTTC. This sequence encodes CASSLSGGGGYGYTF.

Written as DNA, the CDR3 is TGTGCCAGCAGCTTGGTACAGGGGCTAGATACGCAGTATTTT. The encoded protein is CASSLVQGLDTQYF. The chain carries TRBV5-5 and TRBJ2-3; 7 bases map to TRBD1. This CDR3 spans 14 amino acids. The germline V gene encodes CDR1 SGHKS and CDR2 YYEKEE (reference sequence). V shed 0 bases and J 5 bases; nucleotides not matched to a gene: 3.